This T cell receptor (beta chain) was captured in a study of CD8+CD57+ T cells in acquired aplastic anemia (dated by TCRdb to about 2018). The study in broad terms: DNA extracted from sorted CD4+ and CD8+ cells had a mean of 3.2 ug, with a range of about 0.18 to 27.4 ug. CD8+CD57+ expansion was defined as a frequency above the mean frequency observed in healthy subjects.

Remarks on this clonotype: This receptor's antigen is unknown. No per-base quality is available; no much larger clone lies one base away.

General study outcomes and caveats: Roughly 30 CD8+ CDR3 sequences were shared between patients and controls but appeared highly expressed in patients and within their immunodominant clones. CD8+ Simpson's diversity did not differ significantly between patients and healthy controls (P=0.060).

Profiling of TCR beta VDJ combinations and CDR3 sequences used genomic DNA as the template. An Illumina HiSeq 2000 was the platform used for TCR repertoire sequencing. The authors' analysis ran thus. TRBV/TRBJ rearrangement plots, CDR3 size and DJ length profiles, and Simpson's diversity index were used to assess repertoires. The most abundant DNA sequence in the deep sequencing data was taken as the immunodominant clone. CDR3 amino acid sequences were checked for sharing across subjects and were also compared against the VDJdb database and published repertoires. TCRdb trimmed the raw reads at Q25, called clones with MiXCR and kept productive beta chains. Rows are unified per CDR3 protein, each entry keeping the most common DNA and genes. Here the V and J calls rest on TCRdb's processing, not on the authors' analysis. Counted in this sample were about 98,000 distinct CDR3 sequences; 55% to 75% of them appeared once. The ten largest make up approximately 65% of the sample.

Flow cytometry had shown CD8+CD57+ cell expansion in the patients selected for sequencing. Every patient had severe acquired aplastic anemia, diagnosed using the International Study of Aplastic Anemia and Agranulocytosis and Camitta criteria. Patients had received no therapy at the time of blood sampling. The study deep-sequenced TCR repertoires of sorted CD4+ and CD8+ blood T cells from severe aplastic anemia patients and healthy subjects. Patients were enrolled under clinicaltrials.gov protocols 00001620, 01623167, 00001397, 00071045, 00081523 and 00961064 in the USA. Ficoll-Paque density gradient centrifugation was used to isolate peripheral blood mononuclear cells. CD4+ and CD8+ T cells were sorted by FACS or magnetic beads before DNA extraction. The source of this sequence is a human donor with aplastic anemia. The sample comprised sorted CD4+, CD8+, or CD8+CD57+ T cells (not recorded which) from PBMCs.

The base sequence is TGTGCCAGCAGTGACTGGCAGTCCTCCTACGAGCAGTACTTC. This codes for CASSDWQSSYEQYF. This receptor chain uses TRBV2 and TRBJ2-7, with the identity of the D gene unclear. The germline V gene specifies SNHLY as CDR1 and FYNNEI as CDR2. Taken from cysteine to phenylalanine, the CDR3 has 14 residues. Of the read, only the CDR3 DNA is kept; its 42 bases are in frame from base 1. V lost 3 bases and J lost 0 bases; the stretch between them is 9 bases long.